The rows below give T cell receptor beta chains drawn from one sample of a study of blood T cell repertoires in COVID-19. Clones were read by immunoSEQ multiplex PCR, and TCRdb kept only the in-frame ones, dropping some. The sample yields 200,000 or so clones, roughly four fifths seen once. Sequences were obtained from peripheral blood. These TCRs come from a woman aged 25-40 years who had recovered from COVID-19. Each CDR3 is given with its conserved first and last residue. The D gene is left open where the match is weak. Clone size appears in some rows only: once, few, many, or a class for an expanded clone.

d_call: TRBD1; clone_size: -; j_call: TRBJ1-1; v_call: TRBV28; cdr3_nt: TGTGCCAGCAGCGGACCGGGACAGGGACGGATGAGGGGCACTGAAGCTTTCTTT; cdr3_aa: CASSGPGQGRMRGTEAFF
d_call: -; clone_size: once; j_call: TRBJ2-1; v_call: TRBV9; cdr3_nt: TGTGCCAGCCGAGGGGGTGCAGGGAATGAGCAGTTCTTC; cdr3_aa: CASRGGAGNEQFF
d_call: -; clone_size: -; j_call: TRBJ1-5; v_call: TRBV15; cdr3_nt: TGTGCCACCAGCAGAGATATAGGGGATAGCAATCAGCCCCAGCATTTT; cdr3_aa: CATSRDIGDSNQPQHF
d_call: -; clone_size: -; j_call: TRBJ1-1; v_call: TRBV10-1; cdr3_nt: TGCGCCAGCAGTGATTGGAGGGTGATGAAGACTGAAGCTTTCTTT; cdr3_aa: CASSDWRVMKTEAFF
d_call: TRBD2; clone_size: -; j_call: TRBJ2-5; v_call: TRBV13; cdr3_nt: TGTGCCAGCAGCTTAGGACTAGCGGGAGAAGAGACCCAGTACTTC; cdr3_aa: CASSLGLAGEETQYF
d_call: -; clone_size: -; j_call: TRBJ1-2; v_call: TRBV27; cdr3_nt: TGTGCCAGCAGTCCGAAGCCAGGCAGTTATGGCTACACCTTC; cdr3_aa: CASSPKPGSYGYTF
d_call: -; clone_size: -; j_call: TRBJ1-1; v_call: TRBV5-4; cdr3_nt: TGTGCCAGCAGCTTGGTAACCAGGTTTAACACTGAAGCTTTCTTT; cdr3_aa: CASSLVTRFNTEAFF
d_call: TRBD2; clone_size: -; j_call: TRBJ2-4; v_call: TRBV11-2; cdr3_nt: TGTGCCAGCAGCCTCCTCAGGGCTAGCGGGAGGCGAAACATTCAGTACTTC; cdr3_aa: CASSLLRASGRRNIQYF
d_call: TRBD1; clone_size: -; j_call: TRBJ1-5; v_call: TRBV18; cdr3_nt: TGTGCCAGCTCACCTAATATGGGACAGAATCAGCCCCAGCATTTT; cdr3_aa: CASSPNMGQNQPQHF
d_call: -; clone_size: -; j_call: TRBJ2-2; v_call: TRBV15; cdr3_nt: TGTGCCACCAGCAGAGATCAGTTAACCGGGGAGCTGTTTTTT; cdr3_aa: CATSRDQLTGELFF
d_call: -; clone_size: -; j_call: TRBJ2-5; v_call: TRBV10-1; cdr3_nt: TGCGCCAGCAGTGAAGGCCGGGGAGAAGTAGAGACCCAGTACTTC; cdr3_aa: CASSEGRGEVETQYF
d_call: TRBD2; clone_size: once; j_call: TRBJ2-5; v_call: TRBV9; cdr3_nt: TGTGCCAGCAGCGTTGGGGCAGCGGGAGGTCTCCAAGAGACCCAGTACTTC; cdr3_aa: CASSVGAAGGLQETQYF
d_call: TRBD2; clone_size: -; j_call: TRBJ2-7; v_call: TRBV18; cdr3_nt: TGTGCCAGCTATGTGGGACTAGCGGGAGAGTACGAGCAGTACTTC; cdr3_aa: CASYVGLAGEYEQYF
d_call: TRBD1; clone_size: -; j_call: TRBJ2-7; v_call: TRBV7-2; cdr3_nt: TGTGCCAGCAGCTCGAGACAGGGGGACTACGAGCAGTACTTC; cdr3_aa: CASSSRQGDYEQYF
d_call: -; clone_size: -; j_call: TRBJ2-5; v_call: TRBV27; cdr3_nt: TGTGCCAGCAGAACACAGACCCAAGAGACCCAGTACTTC; cdr3_aa: CASRTQTQETQYF
d_call: -; clone_size: once; j_call: TRBJ2-7; v_call: TRBV28; cdr3_nt: TGTGCCAGCAGTTCCGAGAGCTCCTACGAGCAGTACTTC; cdr3_aa: CASSSESSYEQYF
d_call: -; clone_size: -; j_call: TRBJ1-4; v_call: TRBV10-2; cdr3_nt: TGCGCCAGCAGTGAGTCGAGGAATTACCCGGATGAAAAACTGTTTTTT; cdr3_aa: CASSESRNYPDEKLFF
d_call: TRBD2; clone_size: -; j_call: TRBJ2-7; v_call: TRBV5-1; cdr3_nt: TGCGCCAGCAGCACTGTAGCGGGAGACTCCTACGAGCAGTACTTC; cdr3_aa: CASSTVAGDSYEQYF